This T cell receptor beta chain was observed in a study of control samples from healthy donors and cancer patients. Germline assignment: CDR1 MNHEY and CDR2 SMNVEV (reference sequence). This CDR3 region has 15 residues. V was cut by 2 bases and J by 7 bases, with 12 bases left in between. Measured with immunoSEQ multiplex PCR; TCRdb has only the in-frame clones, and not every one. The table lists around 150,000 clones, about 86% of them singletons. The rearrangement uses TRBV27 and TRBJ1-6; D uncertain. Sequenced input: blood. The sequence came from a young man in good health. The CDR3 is CASSLQLHGNSPLHF. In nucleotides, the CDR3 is TGTGCCAGCAGTTTACAGCTACACGGGAATTCACCCCTCCACTTT.